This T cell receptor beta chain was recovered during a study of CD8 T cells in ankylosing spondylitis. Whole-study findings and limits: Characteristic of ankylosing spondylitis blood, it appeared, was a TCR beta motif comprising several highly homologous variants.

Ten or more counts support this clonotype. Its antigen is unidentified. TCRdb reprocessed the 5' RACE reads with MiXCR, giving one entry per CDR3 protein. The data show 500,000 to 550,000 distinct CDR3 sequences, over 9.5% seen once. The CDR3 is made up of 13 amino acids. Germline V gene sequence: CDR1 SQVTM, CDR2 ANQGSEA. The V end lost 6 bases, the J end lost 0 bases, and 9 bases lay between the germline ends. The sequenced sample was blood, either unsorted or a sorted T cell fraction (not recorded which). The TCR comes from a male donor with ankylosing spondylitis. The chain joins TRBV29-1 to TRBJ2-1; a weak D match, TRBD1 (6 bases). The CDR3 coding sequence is TGCAGCGTCGGGACAACCTCCTACAATGAGCAGTTCTTC. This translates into CSVGTTSYNEQFF.